A selection of T cell receptor beta chains follows, all from one sample in a study of cytomegalovirus exposure and HLA in healthy donors. Only in-frame clones appear in the TCRdb table, and some are missing; sequencing was by immunoSEQ multiplex PCR. Here the sample spans some 200,000 clones, 83% being singletons. The sequenced sample consisted of PBMCs. These receptors all stem from a girl aged 10-17 years in good health and CMV-seronegative. The CDR3 runs from the conserved cysteine through the conserved F or W. A D gene is named only where the DNA matches it firmly. Rows may omit the clone size; those that give it use once, few, many or a size class.

J gene: TRBJ2-7
V gene: TRBV29-1
clone size: .
D gene: .
CDR3 DNA: TGCAGCGTTGGACAGGCCAACTACGAGCAGTACTTC
CDR3 protein: CSVGQANYEQYF

J gene: TRBJ2-3
V gene: TRBV7-2
clone size: .
D gene: TRBD2
CDR3 DNA: TGTGCCAGCAAACAGACCGTCGGGGGGGCCCCAGATACGCAGTATTTT
CDR3 protein: CASKQTVGGAPDTQYF

J gene: TRBJ2-4
V gene: TRBV11-1
clone size: .
D gene: TRBD1
CDR3 DNA: TGTGCCAGCAGCTTAGCCTCAGGGGGCGCGGGGAAAAACATTCAGTACTTC
CDR3 protein: CASSLASGGAGKNIQYF

J gene: TRBJ1-2
V gene: TRBV7-2
clone size: once
D gene: .
CDR3 DNA: TGTGCCAGCAGCCCTGGTGGGGGGGACTATGGCTACACCTTC
CDR3 protein: CASSPGGGDYGYTF

J gene: TRBJ1-2
V gene: TRBV10-2
clone size: .
D gene: .
CDR3 DNA: TGCGCCAGCAGTGAATCGAACGGCTATGGCTACACCTTC
CDR3 protein: CASSESNGYGYTF

J gene: TRBJ2-3
V gene: TRBV18
clone size: .
D gene: .
CDR3 DNA: TGTGCCAGCTCTCCGACTAGTTTTTCTGGAGATACGCAGTATTTT
CDR3 protein: CASSPTSFSGDTQYF

J gene: TRBJ2-5
V gene: TRBV7-2
clone size: .
D gene: TRBD2
CDR3 DNA: TGTGCCAGCAGCTTAGAACTAGCGGGGGGACTCCAAGAGACCCAGTACTTC
CDR3 protein: CASSLELAGGLQETQYF

J gene: TRBJ1-2
V gene: TRBV18
clone size: .
D gene: TRBD1
CDR3 DNA: TGTGCCAGCTCACCACCGGGACAGGGGCACTATGGCTACACCTTC
CDR3 protein: CASSPPGQGHYGYTF

J gene: TRBJ1-2
V gene: TRBV9
clone size: many
D gene: .
CDR3 DNA: TGTGCCAGCAGCGTAGCGGGAACTACCTATGGCTACACCTTC
CDR3 protein: CASSVAGTTYGYTF

J gene: TRBJ2-7
V gene: TRBV7-8
clone size: .
D gene: TRBD2
CDR3 DNA: TGTGCCAGCAGCTTAGATGGCGGGAGCTCCTACGAGCAGTACTTC
CDR3 protein: CASSLDGGSSYEQYF

J gene: TRBJ2-3
V gene: TRBV27
clone size: .
D gene: TRBD2
CDR3 DNA: TGTGCCAGCAGCTACGGGACTAGCGGGACCAATACGCAGTATTTT
CDR3 protein: CASSYGTSGTNTQYF

J gene: TRBJ1-1
V gene: TRBV28
clone size: .
D gene: .
CDR3 DNA: TGTGCCAGCAGTTCGGCCGAGGGAACAATGACTGAAGCTTTCTTT
CDR3 protein: CASSSAEGTMTEAFF

J gene: TRBJ2-6
V gene: TRBV11-3
clone size: .
D gene: TRBD1
CDR3 DNA: TGTGCCAGCGGACAGGGGGGTTCTGGGGCCAACGTCCTGACTTTC
CDR3 protein: CASGQGGSGANVLTF

J gene: TRBJ1-1
V gene: TRBV7-9
clone size: .
D gene: .
CDR3 DNA: TGTGCCAGCAGCTTAATGAGGACTCCGAACACTGAAGCTTTCTTT
CDR3 protein: CASSLMRTPNTEAFF

J gene: TRBJ1-3
V gene: TRBV10-1
clone size: few
D gene: .
CDR3 DNA: TGCGCCAGCAGTGAGTCTCAGGGAAATGGGAACACCATATATTTT
CDR3 protein: CASSESQGNGNTIYF

J gene: TRBJ2-1
V gene: TRBV30
clone size: .
D gene: .
CDR3 DNA: TGTGCCTGGGACAGGTCCGCCTACAATGAGCAGTTCTTC
CDR3 protein: CAWDRSAYNEQFF

J gene: TRBJ1-4
V gene: TRBV7-9
clone size: .
D gene: .
CDR3 DNA: TGTGCCAGCAGCCAGATTTCCCCCGACGGGTACTTTTTT
CDR3 protein: CASSQISPDGYFF

J gene: TRBJ2-7
V gene: TRBV5-6
clone size: .
D gene: TRBD2
CDR3 DNA: TGTGCCAGCAGTGTTTTGGGGGGGGGAACGTACGAGCAGTACTTC
CDR3 protein: CASSVLGGGTYEQYF

J gene: TRBJ1-3
V gene: TRBV28
clone size: .
D gene: TRBD1
CDR3 DNA: TGTGCCAGCAGTCCAGACAGGGGGAATGGAAACACCATATATTTT
CDR3 protein: CASSPDRGNGNTIYF

J gene: TRBJ2-6
V gene: TRBV5-8
clone size: .
D gene: .
CDR3 DNA: TGTGCCAGCAGCTTGGCGGCAGGGGTCGGAGTGGGGGCCAACGTCCTGACTTTC
CDR3 protein: CASSLAAGVGVGANVLTF

J gene: TRBJ1-1
V gene: TRBV6-5
clone size: .
D gene: .
CDR3 DNA: TGTGCCAGCAGTTACTCGGGAGGACTTGGGGCTTTCTTT
CDR3 protein: CASSYSGGLGAFF

J gene: TRBJ2-7
V gene: TRBV4-3
clone size: few
D gene: TRBD2
CDR3 DNA: TGCGCCAGCAGCCAAGATACTGCGGGGGGCCTCTCCTACGAGCAGTACTTC
CDR3 protein: CASSQDTAGGLSYEQYF

J gene: TRBJ1-1
V gene: TRBV19
clone size: .
D gene: .
CDR3 DNA: TGTGCCAGTAGTATATTCGGGCGGCAAGTCGGGGGTTACACTGAAGCTTTCTTT
CDR3 protein: CASSIFGRQVGGYTEAFF

J gene: TRBJ1-1
V gene: TRBV5-4
clone size: .
D gene: .
CDR3 DNA: TGTGCCAGCAGCTTCTCTCAGGGGACCTACACTGAAGCTTTCTTT
CDR3 protein: CASSFSQGTYTEAFF

J gene: TRBJ1-6
V gene: TRBV5-1
clone size: .
D gene: .
CDR3 DNA: TGCGCCAGCAGCTTTGACAGGCTAAATAATTCACCCCTCCACTTT
CDR3 protein: CASSFDRLNNSPLHF

J gene: TRBJ2-3
V gene: TRBV28
clone size: .
D gene: .
CDR3 DNA: TGTGCCAGCGGGGGGGATACGCAGTATTTT
CDR3 protein: CASGGDTQYF